This T cell receptor (beta chain) came from a study of lymphopenia after photon versus proton radiotherapy. The study, taken as a whole, reports: After lymphocyte nadir, photon-treated repertoires showed oligoclonal expansion, especially CD8+ Temra. Post-nadir TCR diversity decline inversely tracked overall survival among those who died. Photon-treated patients lost naive T cells and TCR diversity; proton-treated stayed stable.

Sequencing was performed with immunoSEQ multiplex PCR; in TCRdb, only in-frame clones are kept and a portion is missing. The table includes 25,000 to 30,000 clones, around 85% detected once. In germline, CDR1 is SQVTM, CDR2 ANQGSEA. The CDR3 totals 13 residues. V lost 5 bases and J 4 bases, leaving 14 bases between the germline ends. As for this clone: The antigen is undetermined.

The TCR comes from a man under 40 with gastric cancer. The V call is TRBV29-1, the J call TRBJ2-5; TRBD2 is a possible D gene (5 bases). The material sequenced was peripheral blood, taken from a patient treated with photon-based radiotherapy. The CDR3 DNA sequence: TGCAGCGTTTCCCCATGGGCGGGAGAGACCCAGTACTTC. This sequence encodes CSVSPWAGETQYF.